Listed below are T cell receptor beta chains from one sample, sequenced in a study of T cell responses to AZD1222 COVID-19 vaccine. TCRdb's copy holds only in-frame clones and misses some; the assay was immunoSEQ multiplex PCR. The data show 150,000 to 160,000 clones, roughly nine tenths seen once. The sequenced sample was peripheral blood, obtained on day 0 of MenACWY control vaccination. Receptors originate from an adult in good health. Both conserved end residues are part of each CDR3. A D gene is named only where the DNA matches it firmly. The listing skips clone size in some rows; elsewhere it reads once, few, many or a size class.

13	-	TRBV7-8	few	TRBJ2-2	CASSLRLPGELFF	TGTGCCAGCAGCCTACGACTACCCGGGGAGCTGTTTTTT
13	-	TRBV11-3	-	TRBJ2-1	CASSLGRYNEQFF	TGTGCCAGCAGCTTGGGCCGTTACAATGAGCAGTTCTTC
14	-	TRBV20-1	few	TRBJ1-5	CSASPPYSNQPQHF	TGCAGTGCAAGTCCCCCCTATAGCAATCAGCCCCAGCATTTT
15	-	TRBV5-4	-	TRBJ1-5	CASSFGGERNQPQHF	TGTGCCAGCAGCTTCGGGGGGGAACGCAATCAGCCCCAGCATTTT
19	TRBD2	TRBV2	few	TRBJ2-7	CASSHRGLAGLERGYEQYF	TGTGCCAGCAGTCACCGGGGACTAGCGGGTCTTGAACGAGGCTACGAGCAGTACTTC
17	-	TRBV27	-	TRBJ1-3	CASSSLLRGISGNTIYF	TGTGCCAGCAGTTCCCTCTTGAGGGGGATCTCTGGAAACACCATATATTTT
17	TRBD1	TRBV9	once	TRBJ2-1	CASSVDPTGGLYNEQFF	TGTGCCAGCAGCGTAGATCCCACAGGGGGGCTTTACAATGAGCAGTTCTTC
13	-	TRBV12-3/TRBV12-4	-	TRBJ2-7	CASSLARAAEQYF	TGTGCCAGCAGTTTAGCAAGGGCAGCCGAGCAGTACTTC
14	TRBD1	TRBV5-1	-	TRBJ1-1	CASSLKGQGIGAFF	TGCGCCAGCAGCTTGAAGGGACAGGGTATAGGAGCTTTCTTT
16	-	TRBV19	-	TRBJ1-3	CASSIRGGPLGNTIYF	TGTGCCAGTAGTATCCGGGGAGGACCGCTTGGAAACACCATATATTTT
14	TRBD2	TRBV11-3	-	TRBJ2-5	CASSLSGGQETQYF	TGTGCCAGCAGCCTTAGCGGGGGACAAGAGACCCAGTACTTC
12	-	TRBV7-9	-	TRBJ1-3	CASTSGVNTIYF	TGTGCCAGCACCTCCGGAGTGAACACCATATATTTT
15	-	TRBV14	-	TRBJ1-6	CASSQVNAGGVPLHF	TGTGCCAGCAGCCAAGTCAATGCCGGGGGAGTTCCCCTCCACTTT
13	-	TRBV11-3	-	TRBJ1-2	CASSLGQGDGYTF	TGTGCCAGCAGCTTGGGGCAGGGCGATGGCTACACCTTC
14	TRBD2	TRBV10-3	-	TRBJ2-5	CATGLAGAVETQYF	TGTGCCACGGGACTAGCGGGAGCAGTAGAGACCCAGTACTTC
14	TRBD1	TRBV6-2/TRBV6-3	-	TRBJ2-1	CASSLGQWDNEQFF	TGTGCCAGCAGTCTGGGACAGTGGGACAATGAGCAGTTCTTC
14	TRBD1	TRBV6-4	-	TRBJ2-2	CASSQQGSTGELFF	TGTGCCAGCAGCCAACAGGGGTCCACCGGGGAGCTGTTTTTT
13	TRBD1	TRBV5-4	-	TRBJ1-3	CASSPGTELGGNF	TGTGCCAGCAGCCCCGGGACAGAGCTCGGGGGCAATTTT
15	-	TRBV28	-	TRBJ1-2	CASSSSPNLGGGYTF	TGTGCCAGCAGTTCCTCCCCAAATTTGGGGGGTGGCTACACCTTC
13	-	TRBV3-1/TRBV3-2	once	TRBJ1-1	CASASGGLSEAFF	TGTGCCAGCGCCTCGGGGGGCTTATCTGAAGCTTTCTTT
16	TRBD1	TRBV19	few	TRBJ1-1	CASRDKPGQTNTEAFF	TGTGCCAGTAGGGATAAACCGGGACAGACAAACACTGAAGCTTTCTTT
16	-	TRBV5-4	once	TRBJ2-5	CASSLGAKSPEETQYF	TGTGCCAGCAGCTTGGGGGCTAAGTCCCCAGAAGAGACCCAGTACTTC
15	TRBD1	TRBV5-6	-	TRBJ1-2	CASSFRGTGGYGYTF	TGTGCCAGCAGCTTTCGAGGGACAGGGGGCTATGGCTACACCTTC
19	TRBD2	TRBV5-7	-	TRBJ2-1	CASSSSGTSGGSSYNEQFF	TGTGCCAGCAGCTCTTCCGGGACTAGCGGGGGGAGCTCCTACAATGAGCAGTTCTTC
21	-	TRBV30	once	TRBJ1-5	CAWSPTTGRGLVPYSNQPQHF	TGTGCCTGGAGTCCGACCACGGGCAGGGGATTGGTTCCCTATAGCAATCAGCCCCAGCATTTT
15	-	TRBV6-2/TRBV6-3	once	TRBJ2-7	CASSTIGTPSYEQYF	TGTGCCAGCAGTACAATCGGGACACCCTCCTACGAGCAGTACTTC
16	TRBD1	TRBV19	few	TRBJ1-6	CASSRDRAGYNSPLHF	TGTGCCAGTAGCCGGGACAGGGCAGGATATAATTCACCCCTCCACTTT
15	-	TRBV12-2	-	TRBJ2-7	CASRPSGVSLHEQYF	TGTGCAAGTCGCCCTAGTGGGGTCTCCCTCCACGAGCAGTACTTC
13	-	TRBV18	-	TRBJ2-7	CASSGNQGDEQYF	TGTGCCAGCTCTGGAAATCAGGGAGACGAGCAGTACTTC
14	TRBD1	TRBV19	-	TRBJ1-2	CASRSGAQGQGYTF	TGTGCCAGTCGAAGCGGGGCACAGGGGCAAGGCTACACCTTC
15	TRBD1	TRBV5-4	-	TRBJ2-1	CASSLPGQGHNEQFF	TGTGCCAGCAGCTTGCCGGGACAGGGCCACAATGAGCAGTTCTTC
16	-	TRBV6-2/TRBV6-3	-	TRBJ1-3	CASSPGRMNSGNTIYF	TGTGCCAGCAGTCCGGGACGAATGAACTCTGGAAACACCATATATTTT
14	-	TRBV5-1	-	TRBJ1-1	CATKPDGGMGEAFF	TGCGCCACCAAACCGGACGGGGGGATGGGTGAAGCTTTCTTT
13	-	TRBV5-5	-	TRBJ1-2	CASSFSGMGGYTF	TGTGCCAGCAGCTTCTCGGGTATGGGGGGCTACACCTTC
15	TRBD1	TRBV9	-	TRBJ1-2	CASSVPLTGAYGYTF	TGTGCCAGCAGCGTACCTCTAACAGGGGCCTATGGCTACACCTTC
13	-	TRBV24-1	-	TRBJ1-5	CATSDQSNQPQHF	TGTGCCACCAGTGACCAAAGCAATCAGCCCCAGCATTTT
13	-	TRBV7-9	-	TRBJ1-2	CASSLAGAGGYTF	TGTGCCAGCAGCTTAGCGGGGGCTGGCGGCTACACCTTC
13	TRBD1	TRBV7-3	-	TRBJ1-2	CASRPGTGSGYTF	TGTGCCAGCAGACCCGGGACAGGGAGCGGCTACACCTTC
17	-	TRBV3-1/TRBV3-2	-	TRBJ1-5	CASSSRLGQGSNQPQHF	TGTGCCAGCAGCTCTAGGTTGGGACAAGGTAGCAATCAGCCCCAGCATTTT
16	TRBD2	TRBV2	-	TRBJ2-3	CALPGTSGPKGDTQYF	TGTGCCCTCCCCGGGACTAGCGGGCCTAAGGGGGATACGCAGTATTTT
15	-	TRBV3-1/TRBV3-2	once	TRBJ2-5	CASLGVVGPAETQYF	TGTGCCAGCCTGGGGGTAGTTGGCCCCGCAGAGACCCAGTACTTC
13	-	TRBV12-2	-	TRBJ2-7	CASRLASFYEQYF	TGTGCAAGTCGCTTAGCGTCCTTCTACGAGCAGTACTTC
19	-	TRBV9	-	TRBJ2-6	CASSARGQITGTGANVLTF	TGTGCCAGCAGCGCGAGGGGTCAGATTACCGGGACGGGGGCCAACGTCCTGACTTTC
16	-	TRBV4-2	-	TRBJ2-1	CASKAAAWSSYNEQFF	TGTGCCAGCAAAGCGGCCGCCTGGAGCTCCTACAATGAGCAGTTCTTC
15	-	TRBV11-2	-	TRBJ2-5	CASSLALAPLETQYF	TGTGCCAGCAGCTTAGCCTTGGCCCCTCTCGAGACCCAGTACTTC
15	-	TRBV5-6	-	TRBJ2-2	CASSSPGDSPGELFF	TGTGCCAGCAGTTCCCCGGGAGACTCCCCCGGGGAGCTGTTTTTT
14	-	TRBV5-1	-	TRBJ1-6	CASSLEQGFTPLHF	TGCGCCAGCAGCTTGGAACAGGGATTTACACCCCTCCACTTT
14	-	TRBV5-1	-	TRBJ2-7	CASSFRPSSDEQYF	TGCGCCAGCAGCTTCCGGCCTAGCTCCGACGAGCAGTACTTC